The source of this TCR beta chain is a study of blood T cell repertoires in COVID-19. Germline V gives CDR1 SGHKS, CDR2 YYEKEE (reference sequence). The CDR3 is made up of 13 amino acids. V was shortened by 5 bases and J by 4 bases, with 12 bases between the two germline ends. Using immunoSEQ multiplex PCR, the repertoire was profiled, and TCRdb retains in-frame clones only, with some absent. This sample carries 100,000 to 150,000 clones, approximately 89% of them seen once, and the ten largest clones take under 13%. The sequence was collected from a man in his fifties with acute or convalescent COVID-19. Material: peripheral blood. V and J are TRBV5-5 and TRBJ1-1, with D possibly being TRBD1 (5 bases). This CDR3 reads CASRLTEITEAFF. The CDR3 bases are TGTGCCAGCAGGCTGACAGAAATCACTGAAGCTTTCTTT.